Given below is one T cell receptor beta chain in context. Original analysis: Amplification from reference gene primers served as the basis for estimated nucleated cell counts. Only in-frame clones appear in the TCRdb table, and some are missing; sequencing was by immunoSEQ multiplex PCR. D and trimming were read from the DNA, whereas the V and J calls and clone size are those reported in that table. In the table there are fewer than 250,000 clones, about nine tenths of which are singletons. This sample is part of a study of blood T cell repertoires in COVID-19. The germline V and J ends were trimmed by 3 bases and 0 bases, with 9 bases remaining between them. The CDR3 is 15 residues long. Germline loops: CDR1 LNHDA, CDR2 SQIVND (reference sequence).

The clonotype comes from a woman aged 25 to 39 with acute COVID-19. This chain uses TRBV19 with TRBJ1-3; D remains unclear. Source material: PBMCs or T cells enriched from blood (not recorded which). CDR3 nucleotide sequence: TGTGCCAGTAGTATGAGGGTAGGCTCTGGAAACACCATATATTTT. It codes for CASSMRVGSGNTIYF. Complete variable domain (other parts from reference TRBV19 and TRBJ1-3): DGGITQSPKYLFRKEGQNVTLSCEQNLNHDAMYWYRQDPGQGLRLIYYSQIVNDFQKGDIAEGYSVSREKKESFPLTVTSAQKNPTAFYLCASSMRVGSGNTIYFGEGSWLTVV.